What follows are 3 T cell receptor beta chains derived from one specimen sequenced in a study of blood T cells in healthy people across ages. The second PCR ran about 6 to 12 cycles with a sample-barcoded 5' primer and J-beta primers. TCRdb ran MiXCR on the 5' RACE reads and lists one entry per CDR3 protein. This table holds approximately 1.5 million distinct CDR3 sequences, approximately 39% found once. Sequencing used blood. These receptor sequences come from a woman aged 18 to 35 in good health.

This clonotype was detected only a few times. This sequence joins TRBV7-3 and TRBJ2-3; D not resolved. V lost 8 bases, J lost 6 bases, and 9 bases lay in between. Germline CDR1 SGHTA, CDR2 FQGTGA. CDR3 length: 11 residues. CDR3 sequence: CASPSADTQYF. CDR3 nucleotides: TGTGCCAGCCCGTCGGCGGATACGCAGTATTTT.

This clonotype occurred a few times. The gene calls are TRBV25-1 and TRBJ2-5; D ambiguous. Germline V gives CDR1 MGHDK, CDR2 SYGVNS. CDR3 size: 13 residues. Trimming removed 7 bases at V and 0 bases at J, with 9 bases between. The CDR3 reads CASTAADQETQYF. CDR3 bases: TGTGCCAGCACCGCGGCAGACCAAGAGACCCAGTACTTC.

The rearrangement uses TRBV20-1 and TRBJ2-6; D uncertain. This CDR3 has 14 residues. Looked up from germline, CDR1 is DFQATT and CDR2 is SNEGSKA (reference sequence). V lost 8 bases, J lost 2 bases, and 13 bases lay in between. This CDR3 is CSTYRDPGANVLTF. CDR3 nucleotides: TGCAGTACATACAGAGACCCTGGGGCCAACGTCCTGACTTTC.